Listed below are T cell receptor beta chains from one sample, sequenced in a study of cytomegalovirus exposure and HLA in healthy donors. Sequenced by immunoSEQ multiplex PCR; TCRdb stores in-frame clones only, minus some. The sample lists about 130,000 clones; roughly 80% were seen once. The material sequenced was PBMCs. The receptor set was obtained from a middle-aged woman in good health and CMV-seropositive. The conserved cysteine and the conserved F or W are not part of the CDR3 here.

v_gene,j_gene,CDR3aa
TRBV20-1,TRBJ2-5,SARTFGDQY
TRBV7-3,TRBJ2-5,ASSLAGRSGLLQETQY
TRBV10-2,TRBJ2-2,ASTWTSGRNGHGELF
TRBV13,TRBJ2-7,ASSNRTGFNEQY
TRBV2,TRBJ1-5,ASSERGSQPQH
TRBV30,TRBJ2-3,AWNERITDTQY
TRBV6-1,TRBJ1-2,ASMVWQGYGYT
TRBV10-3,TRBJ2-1,AIAGSGSSYNEQF
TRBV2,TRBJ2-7,ASSKTSPYEQY
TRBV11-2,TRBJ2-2,ASSKLTQARTGELF
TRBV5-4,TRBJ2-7,ASRFRDRGEQY
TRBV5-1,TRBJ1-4,ASSPGGAKLF
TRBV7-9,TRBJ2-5,ASSLVRGGETQY
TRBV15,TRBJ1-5,ATSRGELAGGANQPQH
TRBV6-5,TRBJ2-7,ASSSSGSPNEQY
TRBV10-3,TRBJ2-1,AIGGYNEQF
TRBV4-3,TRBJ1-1,ASSQVGGGNAEAF
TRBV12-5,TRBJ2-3,ASGRSPSGSYTDTQY
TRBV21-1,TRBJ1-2,ASLRGGRFYGYT
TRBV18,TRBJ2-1,ASSPSTSGSGGEQF
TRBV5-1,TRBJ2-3,ASSHTLGTLSQDTQY
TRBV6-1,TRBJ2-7,ASSEGTGLVYEQY